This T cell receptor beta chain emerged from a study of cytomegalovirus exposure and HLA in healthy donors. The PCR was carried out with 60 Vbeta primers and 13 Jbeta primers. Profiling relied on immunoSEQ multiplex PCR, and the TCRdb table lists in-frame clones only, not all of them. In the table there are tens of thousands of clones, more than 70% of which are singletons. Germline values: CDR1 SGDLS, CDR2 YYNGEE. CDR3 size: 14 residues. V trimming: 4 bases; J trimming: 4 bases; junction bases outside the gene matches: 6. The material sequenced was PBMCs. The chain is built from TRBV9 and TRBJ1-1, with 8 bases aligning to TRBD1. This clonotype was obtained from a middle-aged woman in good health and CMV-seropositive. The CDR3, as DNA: TGTGCCAGCAGCATCTACACAGGGGGCACTGAAGCTTTCTTT. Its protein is CASSIYTGGTEAFF. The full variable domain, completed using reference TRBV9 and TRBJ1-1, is DSGVTQTPKHLITATGQRVTLRCSPRSGDLSVYWYQQSLDQGLQFLIQYYNGEERAKGNILERFSAQQFPDLHSELNLSSLELGDSALYFCASSIYTGGTEAFFGQGTRLTVV.